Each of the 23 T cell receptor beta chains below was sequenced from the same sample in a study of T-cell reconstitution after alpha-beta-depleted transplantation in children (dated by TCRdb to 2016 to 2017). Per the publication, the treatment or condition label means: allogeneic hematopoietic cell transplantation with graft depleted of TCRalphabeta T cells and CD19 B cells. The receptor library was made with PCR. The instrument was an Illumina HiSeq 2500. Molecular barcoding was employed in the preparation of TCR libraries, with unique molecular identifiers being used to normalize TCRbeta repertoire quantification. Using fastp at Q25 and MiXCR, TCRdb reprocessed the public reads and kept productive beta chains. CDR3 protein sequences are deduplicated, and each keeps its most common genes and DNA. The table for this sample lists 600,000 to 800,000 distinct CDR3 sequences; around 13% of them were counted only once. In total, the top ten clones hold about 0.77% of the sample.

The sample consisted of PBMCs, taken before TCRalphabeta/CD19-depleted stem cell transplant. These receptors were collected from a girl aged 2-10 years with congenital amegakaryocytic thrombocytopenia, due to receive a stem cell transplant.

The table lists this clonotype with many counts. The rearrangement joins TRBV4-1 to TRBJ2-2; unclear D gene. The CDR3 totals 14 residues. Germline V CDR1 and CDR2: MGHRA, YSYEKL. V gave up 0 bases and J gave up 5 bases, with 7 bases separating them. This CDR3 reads CASSQDIRTGELFF. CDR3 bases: TGCGCCAGCAGCCAAGATATTAGGACCGGGGAGCTGTTTTTT.

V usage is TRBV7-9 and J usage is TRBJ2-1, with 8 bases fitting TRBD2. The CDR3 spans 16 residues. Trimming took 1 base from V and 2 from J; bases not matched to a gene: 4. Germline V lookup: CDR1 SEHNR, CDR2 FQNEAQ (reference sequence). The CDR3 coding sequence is TGTGCCAGCAGCTTAGTCTCTAGCGGGCCCTACAATGAGCAGTTCTTC. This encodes CASSLVSSGPYNEQFF.

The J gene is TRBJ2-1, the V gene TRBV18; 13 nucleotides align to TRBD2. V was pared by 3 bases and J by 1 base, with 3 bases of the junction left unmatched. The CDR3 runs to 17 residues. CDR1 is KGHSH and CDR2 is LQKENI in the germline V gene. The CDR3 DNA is TGTGCCAGCTCACCGACTAGCGGGAGGCGGTCCTACAATGAGCAGTTCTTC. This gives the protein CASSPTSGRRSYNEQFF.

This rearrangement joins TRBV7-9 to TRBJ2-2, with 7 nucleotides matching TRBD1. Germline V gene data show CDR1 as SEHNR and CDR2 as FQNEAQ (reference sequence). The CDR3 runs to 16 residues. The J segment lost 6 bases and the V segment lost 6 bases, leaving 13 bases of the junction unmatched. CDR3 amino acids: CASSFASGTEPGELFF. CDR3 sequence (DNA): TGTGCCAGCAGTTTTGCATCCGGGACAGAGCCCGGGGAGCTGTTTTTT.

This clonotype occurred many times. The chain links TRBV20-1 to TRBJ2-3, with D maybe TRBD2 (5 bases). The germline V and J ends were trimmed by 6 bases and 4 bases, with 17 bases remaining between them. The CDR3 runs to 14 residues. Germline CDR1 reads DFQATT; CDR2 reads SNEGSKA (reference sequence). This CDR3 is CSALPASSADTQYF. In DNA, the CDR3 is TGCAGTGCCTTGCCCGCTAGTAGCGCAGATACGCAGTATTTT.

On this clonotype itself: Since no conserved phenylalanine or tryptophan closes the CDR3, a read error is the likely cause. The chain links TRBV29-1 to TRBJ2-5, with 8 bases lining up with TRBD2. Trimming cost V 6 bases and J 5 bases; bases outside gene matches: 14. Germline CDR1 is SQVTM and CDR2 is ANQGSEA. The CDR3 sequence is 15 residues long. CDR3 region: CSVARGAGDGETQYI. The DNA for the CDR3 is TGCAGCGTCGCGAGGGGAGCGGGAGACGGGGAGACCCAGTACATC.

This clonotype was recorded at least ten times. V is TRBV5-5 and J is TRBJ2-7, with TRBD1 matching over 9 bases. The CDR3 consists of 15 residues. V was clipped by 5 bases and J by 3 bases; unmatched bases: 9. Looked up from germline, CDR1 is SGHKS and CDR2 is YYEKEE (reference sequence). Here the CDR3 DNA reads TGTGCCAGCAGTCAAACCGGGACAGGGTACTACGAGCAGTACTTC. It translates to CASSQTGTGYYEQYF.

CDR3 in amino acids: CASSLEVRSGRGSYNEQFF. The CDR3, as DNA: TGCGCCAGCAGCTTGGAGGTTAGGAGCGGGAGAGGGTCCTACAATGAGCAGTTCTTC. This chain uses TRBV5-1 with TRBJ2-1; 8 bases are a match to TRBD2. CDR3 length equals 19 residues. Germline values: CDR1 SGHRS, CDR2 YFSETQ. Trimming at V came to 0 bases and at J to 1 base, leaving 12 bases not matched to a gene.

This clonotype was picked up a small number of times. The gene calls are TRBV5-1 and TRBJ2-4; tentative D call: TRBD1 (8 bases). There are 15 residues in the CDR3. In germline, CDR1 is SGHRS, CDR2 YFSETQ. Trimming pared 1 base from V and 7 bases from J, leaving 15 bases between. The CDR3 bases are TGCGCCAGCAGCTTGTTACCACAGGGGGGGAACATTCAGTACTTC. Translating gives CASSLLPQGGNIQYF.

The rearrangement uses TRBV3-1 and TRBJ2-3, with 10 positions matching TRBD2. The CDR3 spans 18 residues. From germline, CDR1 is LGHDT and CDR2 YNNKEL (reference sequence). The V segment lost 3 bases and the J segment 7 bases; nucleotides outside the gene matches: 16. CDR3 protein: CASSHPAGGKRNGNTQYF. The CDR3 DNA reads TGTGCCAGCAGCCATCCAGCGGGAGGGAAACGGAACGGGAATACGCAGTATTTT.

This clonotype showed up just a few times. CDR3 sequence (DNA): TGCAGCGCCGGAGGGGGACTAGCGGGGGAGTCCTACAATGAGCAGTTCTTC. As protein: CSAGGGLAGESYNEQFF. The chain recombines TRBV29-1 with TRBJ2-1, with 14 nucleotides matching TRBD2. This CDR3 is built from 17 residues. Unmatched junction bases numbered 9, after V lost 7 bases and J lost 1 base. CDR1 SQVTM and CDR2 ANQGSEA come from the germline V gene.

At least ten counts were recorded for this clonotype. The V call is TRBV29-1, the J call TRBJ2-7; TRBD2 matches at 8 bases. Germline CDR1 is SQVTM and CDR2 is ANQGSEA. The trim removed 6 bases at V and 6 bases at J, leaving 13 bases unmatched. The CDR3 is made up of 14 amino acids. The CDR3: CSVDRPGGPSEQYF. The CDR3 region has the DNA TGCAGCGTCGATAGACCGGGAGGGCCTAGCGAGCAGTACTTC.

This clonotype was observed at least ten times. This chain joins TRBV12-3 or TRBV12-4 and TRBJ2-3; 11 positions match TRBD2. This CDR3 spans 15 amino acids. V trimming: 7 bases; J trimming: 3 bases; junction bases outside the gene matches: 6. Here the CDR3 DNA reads TGTGCCAGCAACGTAGCGGGAGGGGGGACAGATACGCAGTATTTT. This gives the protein CASNVAGGGTDTQYF.

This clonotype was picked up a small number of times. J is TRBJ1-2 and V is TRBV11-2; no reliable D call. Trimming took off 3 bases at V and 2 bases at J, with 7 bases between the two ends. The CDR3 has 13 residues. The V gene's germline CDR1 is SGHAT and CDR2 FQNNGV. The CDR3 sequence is CASSFQVNYGYTF. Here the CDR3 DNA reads TGTGCCAGCAGCTTTCAAGTGAACTATGGCTACACCTTC.

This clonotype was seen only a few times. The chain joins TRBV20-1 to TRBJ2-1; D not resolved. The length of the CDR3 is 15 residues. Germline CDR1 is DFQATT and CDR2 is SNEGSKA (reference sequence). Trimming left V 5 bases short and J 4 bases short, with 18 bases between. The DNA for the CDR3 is TGCAGTGCTCTTCCGGGTCTACGCCGTTACAATGAGCAGTTCTTC. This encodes CSALPGLRRYNEQFF.

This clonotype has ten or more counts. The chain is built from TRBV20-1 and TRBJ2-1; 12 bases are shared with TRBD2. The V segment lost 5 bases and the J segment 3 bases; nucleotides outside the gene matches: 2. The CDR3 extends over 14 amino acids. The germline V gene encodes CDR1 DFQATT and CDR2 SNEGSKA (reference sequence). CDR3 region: CSAPSGRVYNEQFF. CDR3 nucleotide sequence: TGCAGTGCTCCTAGCGGGAGGGTCTACAATGAGCAGTTCTTC.

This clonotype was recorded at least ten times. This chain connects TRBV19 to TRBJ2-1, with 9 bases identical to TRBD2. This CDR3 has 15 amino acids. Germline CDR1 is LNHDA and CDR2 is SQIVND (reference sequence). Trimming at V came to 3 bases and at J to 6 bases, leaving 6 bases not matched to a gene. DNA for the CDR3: TGTGCCAGTAGTATCCGGGGTAGCGGGAGCAATGAGCAGTTCTTC. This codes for CASSIRGSGSNEQFF.

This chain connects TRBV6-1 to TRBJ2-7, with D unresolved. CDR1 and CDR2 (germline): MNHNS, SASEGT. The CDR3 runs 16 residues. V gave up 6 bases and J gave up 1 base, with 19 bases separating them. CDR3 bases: TGTGCCAGCAGCCCACGCGGCCGGCACAGTTCCTACGAGCAGTACTTC. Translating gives CASSPRGRHSSYEQYF.

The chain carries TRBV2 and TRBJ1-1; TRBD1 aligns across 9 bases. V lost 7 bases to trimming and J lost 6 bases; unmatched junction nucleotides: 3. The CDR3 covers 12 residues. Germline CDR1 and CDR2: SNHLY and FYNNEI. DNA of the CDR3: TGTGCCAGCACTCGGGACAGGGCTGAAGCTTTCTTT. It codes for CASTRDRAEAFF.

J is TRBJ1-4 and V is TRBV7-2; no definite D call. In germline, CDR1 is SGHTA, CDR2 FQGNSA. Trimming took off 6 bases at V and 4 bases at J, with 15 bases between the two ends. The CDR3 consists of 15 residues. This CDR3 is CASSSLRGLNEKLFF. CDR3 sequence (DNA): TGTGCCAGCAGTTCCCTTCGCGGTCTTAATGAAAAACTGTTTTTT.

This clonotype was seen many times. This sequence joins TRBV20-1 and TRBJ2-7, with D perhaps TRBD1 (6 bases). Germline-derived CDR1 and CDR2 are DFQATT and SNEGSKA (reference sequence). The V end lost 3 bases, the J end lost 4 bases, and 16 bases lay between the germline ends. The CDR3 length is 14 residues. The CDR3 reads CSASQNRAAYEQYF. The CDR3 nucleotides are TGCAGTGCTAGTCAGAACAGGGCGGCTTACGAGCAGTACTTC.

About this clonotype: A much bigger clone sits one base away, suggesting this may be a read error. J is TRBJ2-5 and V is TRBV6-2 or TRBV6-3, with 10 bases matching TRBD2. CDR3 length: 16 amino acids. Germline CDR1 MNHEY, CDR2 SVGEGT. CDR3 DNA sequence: TGTGCCAGCAGTTACGAGCTAGCGGGAGTTGTGGAGACCCAGTCCTTC. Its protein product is CASSYELAGVVETQSF.

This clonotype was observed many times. Written as DNA, the CDR3 is TGCAGTGCCACCGTAGCGGGTCGCACAGATACGCAGTATTTT. This translates into CSATVAGRTDTQYF. This rearrangement joins TRBV20-1 to TRBJ2-3; 7 positions match TRBD2. Germline CDR1 reads DFQATT; CDR2 reads SNEGSKA (reference sequence). The CDR3 spans 14 residues. Germline trimming cut 6 bases from V and 1 base from J; bases unmatched to any gene: 7.